The 6 T cell receptor beta chains given below trace back to one sample, sequenced in a study of Ad26.COV2.S vaccination and SARS-CoV-2 variants. The method was immunoSEQ multiplex PCR; TCRdb's version includes in-frame clones alone and lacks a portion of them. The sample holds about 460,000 clones, about 88% seen once. As to treatment: roughly 18 received Ad26.COV2.S at low or high dose, single or two shots; roughly five received placebo; per-sample allocation not given. The samples were gathered on day 63 after the first injection of vaccine or placebo. The source was peripheral blood, collected in a trial of Ad26.COV2.S vaccine versus placebo. The origin of the receptors is a person between 18 and 60 years old who received the Ad26.COV2.S COVID-19 vaccine or a placebo.

This rearrangement joins TRBV5-1 to TRBJ1-2; D remains ambiguous. Germline values: CDR1 SGHRS, CDR2 YFSETQ. The ends were cut back, 6 bases at V and 0 bases at J, with 9 bases in the middle. This CDR3 contains 13 residues. The CDR3 loop is CASKLSSNYGYTF. The CDR3 bases are TGCGCCAGCAAACTCAGCTCTAACTATGGCTACACCTTC.

V is TRBV29-1 and J is TRBJ2-2; D call uncertain. V dropped 5 bases and J dropped 2 bases, with 12 bases sitting between them. CDR1 and CDR2 (germline): SQVTM, ANQGSEA. The CDR3 has 14 amino acids. The CDR3 DNA follows: TGCAGCGTTTCTGTTTTAGCAAACACCGGGGAGCTGTTTTTT. Its translation: CSVSVLANTGELFF.

This chain links TRBV5-1 with TRBJ2-1, with D unclear. The germline V gene has CDR1 SGHRS and CDR2 YFSETQ. V dropped 4 bases and J dropped 8 bases, with 13 bases sitting between them. CDR3 size: 13 residues. CDR3 residues: CASSQDPFYEQFF. DNA of the CDR3: TGCGCCAGCAGCCAGGATCCCTTCTATGAGCAGTTCTTC.

The chain recombines TRBV5-6 with TRBJ2-6; D might be TRBD1 (5 bases). This CDR3 has 17 residues. Trimming took off 2 bases at V and 0 bases at J, with 12 bases between the two ends. Germline CDR1 reads SGHDT; CDR2 reads YYEEEE. The CDR3 reads CASSFSQVLSGANVLTF. CDR3 sequence (DNA): TGTGCCAGCAGCTTTTCACAGGTCCTCTCTGGGGCCAACGTCCTGACTTTC.

The genes are TRBV2 and TRBJ1-1, with unresolved D. The CDR3 runs 12 residues. Germline loops: CDR1 SNHLY, CDR2 FYNNEI. Trimming removed 8 bases from V and 3 bases from J, with 10 bases in between. CDR3 residues: CASSGEDTEAFF. CDR3 nucleotides: TGTGCCAGCTCCGGTGAGGACACTGAAGCTTTCTTT.

This chain joins TRBV11-1 and TRBJ2-2, with TRBD1 matching over 8 bases. Germline CDR1 is SGHAT and CDR2 is FQDESV (reference sequence). J lost 0 bases, V lost 5 bases, and 2 bases had no gene match. The CDR3 loop spans 15 amino acids. CDR3 nucleotides: TGTGCCAGCAGCCTGGGACAGGCGAACACCGGGGAGCTGTTTTTT. Its protein is CASSLGQANTGELFF.